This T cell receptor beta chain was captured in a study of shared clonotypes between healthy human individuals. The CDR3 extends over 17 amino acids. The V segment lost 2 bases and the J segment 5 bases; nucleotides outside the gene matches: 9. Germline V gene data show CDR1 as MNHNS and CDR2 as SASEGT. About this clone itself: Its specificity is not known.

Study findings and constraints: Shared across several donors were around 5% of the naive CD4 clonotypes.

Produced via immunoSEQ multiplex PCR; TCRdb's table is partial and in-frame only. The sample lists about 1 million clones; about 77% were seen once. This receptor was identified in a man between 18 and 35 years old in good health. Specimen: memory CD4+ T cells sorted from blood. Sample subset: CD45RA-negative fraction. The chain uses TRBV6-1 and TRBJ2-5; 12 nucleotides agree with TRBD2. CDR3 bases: TGTGCCAGCAGTGAACACGGACTAGCGGGGACAGGCGAGACCCAGTACTTC. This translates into CASSEHGLAGTGETQYF.